The T cell receptor (beta chain) described here comes from a study of spatial heterogeneity in lung cancer. This CDR3 comprises 14 residues. Germline V gives CDR1 MNHEY, CDR2 SMNVEV (reference sequence). Trimming took 7 bases from V and 6 from J, leaving 18 bases between them. The time point is: sample taken at primary tumor resection. Unsorted whole RNA of tumor, nontumor lung or frozen PBMC was sequenced. Every individual TCR cDNA molecule carried its own unique molecular identifier, which allowed correction of PCR and sequencing errors. Using its own MiXCR run on the 5' RACE reads, TCRdb lists one record per CDR3 protein. The sample includes about 80,000 distinct CDR3 sequences, under 25% seen only once; the top ten take approximately 5.6%. This clonotype was seen a few times.

The V and J genes are TRBV27 and TRBJ1-1, with D possibly being TRBD1 (5 bases). The input for sequencing was PBMCs, taken at surgery. This sequence was found in a male donor with early-stage non-small cell lung cancer. The CDR3 is CASTPLPVGAEAFF. Here the CDR3 DNA reads TGTGCCAGCACTCCCCTCCCAGTGGGGGCTGAAGCTTTCTTT.